Presented here are 26 T cell receptor beta chains from one specimen sequenced in a study of cytomegalovirus exposure and HLA in healthy donors. The PCR made use of 60 Vbeta and 13 Jbeta primers. Some clones are missing from TCRdb's copy, which holds only in-frame ones; the method was immunoSEQ multiplex PCR. Found here are 180,000 or so clones, roughly 79% of them singletons; the top ten hold over 13%. Sequencing was performed on PBMCs. The receptors come from a man in his fifties or sixties in good health and CMV-seropositive.

The sample holds a few counts of this clone. V and J are TRBV7-2 and TRBJ1-2; TRBD1 aligns across 9 bases. The CDR3 consists of 13 residues. Per the germline V gene, CDR1 is SGHTA and CDR2 is FQGNSA. V shed 5 bases and J 7 bases; nucleotides not matched to a gene: 5. CDR3 bases: TGTGCCAGCAGCCTACAGGGGGCGGGTGGCTACACCTTC. The encoded protein is CASSLQGAGGYTF.

This clone was found once. This CDR3 reads CASKAPPGQGSTEAFF. The CDR3 DNA reads TGTGCCAGCAAAGCCCCCCCGGGACAGGGGTCCACTGAAGCTTTCTTT. The chain joins TRBV28 to TRBJ1-1; 10 bases line up with TRBD1. This CDR3 has 16 residues. V lost 7 bases and J lost 4; bases outside the gene matches: 12. CDR1 and CDR2 (germline): MDHEN, SYDVKM.

This clone came up once. The rearrangement links TRBV6-5 to TRBJ1-2; D might be TRBD1 (6 bases). The V end was cut by 10 bases, the J end by 2 bases, with 17 bases between. This CDR3 spans 14 amino acids. Germline V CDR1 and CDR2: MNHEY, SVGAGI. Written as DNA, the CDR3 is TGTGCCACAGGGGTTGGCAGGCTGAACTATGGCTACACCTTC. It encodes CATGVGRLNYGYTF.

This chain uses TRBV7-2 with TRBJ1-2; D call uncertain. V lost 9 bases and J 4 bases, leaving 9 bases between the germline ends. CDR3 length: 11 residues. Germline CDR1 is SGHTA and CDR2 is FQGNSA. In nucleotides, the CDR3 is TGTGCCAGTTCGAGCTTCTATGGCTACACCTTC. It encodes CASSSFYGYTF. Combining the CDR3 with reference TRBV7-2 and TRBJ1-2 gives the whole variable domain GAGVSQSPSNKVTEKGKDVELRCDPISGHTALYWYRQSLGQGLEFLIYFQGNSAPDKSGLPSDRFSAERTGGSVSTLTIQRTQQEDSAVYLCASSSFYGYTFGSGTRLTVV.

This sequence joins TRBV5-1 and TRBJ2-5; a weak D match, TRBD1 (6 bases). V was clipped by 4 bases and J by 5 bases, with 15 bases between them. CDR1 and CDR2 from the germline V gene are SGHRS and YFSETQ. This CDR3 is built from 14 residues. The CDR3 nucleotides are TGCGCCAGCAGCACGACAGGTTCAGGGGAGACCCAGTACTTC. The encoded protein is CASSTTGSGETQYF.

This clone was counted once. The chain has TRBV29-1 and TRBJ2-3; 10 bases map to TRBD2. The CDR3 is made up of 15 amino acids. Looked up from germline, CDR1 is SQVTM and CDR2 is ANQGSEA. The V gene end was trimmed by 3 bases and the J gene end by 2 bases; junction bases not matched to a gene: 5. CDR3 DNA: TGCAGCGTTGAGACTAGCGGGTTCTACACAGATACGCAGTATTTT. As protein: CSVETSGFYTDTQYF.

This clone occurred once. The chain combines TRBV4-1 with TRBJ1-3, with D perhaps matching TRBD1 (5 bases). CDR3 length: 17 amino acids. Trimming removed 1 base from V and 4 bases from J, with 17 bases in between. CDR1 and CDR2 (germline): MGHRA, YSYEKL. Written as DNA, the CDR3 is TGCGCCAGCAGCCAAGGGCTGTCGGGGGGTAAAGGAAACACCATATATTTT. Protein product: CASSQGLSGGKGNTIYF.

Notes on this clone: The sample carries other DNA sequences with the same CDR3. This rearrangement joins TRBV7-9 to TRBJ2-5; D unresolved. Per the germline V gene, CDR1 is SEHNR and CDR2 is FQNEAQ (reference sequence). Trimming took 1 base from V and 1 from J, leaving 4 bases between them. CDR3 size: 13 residues. Here the CDR3 DNA reads TGTGCCAGCAGCTTAGGCGGCCAAGAGACCCAGTACTTC. This gives the protein CASSLGGQETQYF.

V is TRBV5-6 and J is TRBJ2-1, with TRBD2 matching 9 bases. Germline trimming cut 0 bases from V and 3 bases from J; bases unmatched to any gene: 7. The length of the CDR3 is 17 residues. Germline CDR1 is SGHDT and CDR2 is YYEEEE. CDR3 sequence: CASSLGRGGTYYNEQFF. For the CDR3, the DNA is TGTGCCAGCAGCTTGGGGCGGGGGGGTACTTACTACAATGAGCAGTTCTTC.

This clone occurred a few times. The chain links TRBV13 to TRBJ2-5; 8 bases are a match to TRBD1. The CDR3 loop spans 14 amino acids. The V segment lost 5 bases and the J segment 2 bases; nucleotides outside the gene matches: 4. Germline V lookup: CDR1 PRHDT, CDR2 FYEKMQ (reference sequence). The CDR3 nucleotides read TGTGCCAGCAGCCCGGACAGGGTACAAGAGACCCAGTACTTC. Protein product: CASSPDRVQETQYF.

The V and J genes are TRBV10-3 and TRBJ2-7; 9 bases are a match to TRBD2. The CDR3 covers 13 residues. The J segment lost 5 bases and the V segment lost 6 bases, leaving 5 bases of the junction unmatched. Germline assignment: CDR1 ENHRY and CDR2 SYGVKD. DNA of the CDR3: TGTGCCATCAGAAAGACTAGCGGCCACGAGCAGTACTTC. As protein: CAIRKTSGHEQYF.

The chain combines TRBV2 with TRBJ1-2; a possible D gene is TRBD1 (6 bases). The CDR3 spans 12 residues. V was trimmed by 6 bases and J by 8 bases, leaving 13 bases between them. The germline CDR1 and CDR2 sequences are SNHLY and FYNNEI. CDR3 sequence: CASSQGPAGYTF. Written as DNA, the CDR3 is TGTGCCAGCAGCCAGGGGCCGGCGGGCTACACCTTC.

The chain recombines TRBV6-1 with TRBJ1-6, with D possibly being TRBD1 (6 bases). Per the germline V gene, CDR1 is MNHNS and CDR2 is SASEGT. V lost 3 bases to trimming and J lost 6 bases, with 12 bases between them. The CDR3 has 15 amino acids. The CDR3 spells CASSEDSSINSPLHF. DNA of the CDR3: TGTGCCAGCAGTGAGGACAGCTCGATTAATTCACCCCTCCACTTT.

In nucleotides, the CDR3 is TGTGCCAGCAGCCCCGTGAGCGATTCACAAGTCGGCTACACCTTC. Translated, it gives CASSPVSDSQVGYTF. The chain joins TRBV28 to TRBJ1-2; D is unresolved. The V end lost 6 bases, the J end lost 8 bases, and 22 bases lay between the germline ends. There are 15 residues in the CDR3. Germline-derived CDR1 and CDR2 are MDHEN and SYDVKM.

The chain carries TRBV19 and TRBJ2-3; 9 positions agree with TRBD2. The CDR3 is 14 amino acids. Germline CDR1 is LNHDA and CDR2 is SQIVND (reference sequence). Losses at the gene ends were 9 bases for V and 4 bases for J; bases not matched to a gene: 8. The CDR3 DNA follows: TGTGCCAGCCGTGGCGGGGGGGCGTCAGATACGCAGTATTTT. It specifies CASRGGGASDTQYF.

V gene TRBV6-5 combines with J gene TRBJ2-7; D is unresolved. The CDR3 runs to 14 residues. Per germline, CDR1 MNHEY and CDR2 SVGAGI. Deletions cut 7 bases from V and 1 base from J, with 14 bases between. The CDR3 nucleotides read TGTGCCAGCAAACGTTGGTCCACTTCCTACGAGCAGTACTTC. Translation: CASKRWSTSYEQYF.

This clone came up once. J is TRBJ1-4 and V is TRBV7-9; D ambiguous. Germline CDR1 SEHNR, CDR2 FQNEAQ (reference sequence). The CDR3 is 15 residues long. V lost 6 bases, J lost 3 bases, and 14 bases lay in between. CDR3 in DNA: TGTGCCAGCAGGCGCCTGACGGGGTCTAATGAAAAACTGTTTTTT. Translation: CASRRLTGSNEKLFF. The full variable domain, in which reference TRBV7-9 and TRBJ1-4 provide the parts outside the CDR3, is DTGVSQNPRHKITKRGQNVTFRCDPISEHNRLYWYRQTLGQGPEFLTYFQNEAQLEKSRLLSDRFSAERPKGSFSTLEIQRTEQGDSAMYLCASRRLTGSNEKLFFGSGTQLSVL.

The DNA for the CDR3 is TGTGCCAGCAGCTTAGGGGCAGGGATAGATGAAAAACTGTTTTTT. Protein: CASSLGAGIDEKLFF. The genes are TRBV7-9 and TRBJ1-4; maybe TRBD1 (5 bases). The CDR3 consists of 15 residues. Germline values: CDR1 SEHNR, CDR2 FQNEAQ (reference sequence). Trimming pared 1 base from V and 6 bases from J, leaving 12 bases between.

The gene calls are TRBV4-1 and TRBJ2-5, with 11 bases that match TRBD1. The CDR3 has 19 amino acids. The junction had 16 bases not matched to a gene; V was cut back by 4 bases and J by 3 bases. Germline V gene data show CDR1 as MGHRA and CDR2 as YSYEKL. CDR3 sequence reads: CASSPGQGARRAKKETQYF. The CDR3 DNA follows: TGCGCCAGCAGCCCAGGACAGGGGGCCCGACGAGCTAAAAAAGAGACCCAGTACTTC.

The chain links TRBV6-1 to TRBJ2-3; perhaps TRBD2 as D (5 bases). Trimming pared 6 bases from V and 4 bases from J, leaving 14 bases between. The CDR3 consists of 14 residues. Germline CDR1 MNHNS, CDR2 SASEGT. CDR3 sequence (DNA): TGTGCCAGCAGCTCTAGCTGGTCGGCAGATACGCAGTATTTT. Residues: CASSSSWSADTQYF.

V gene TRBV5-4 combines with J gene TRBJ2-5; TRBD2 might be the D (6 bases). The CDR3 covers 15 residues. Trimming removed 2 bases from V and 1 base from J, with 12 bases in between. Germline values: CDR1 SGHNT, CDR2 YYREEE (reference sequence). CDR3 sequence: CASSFGGVIQETQYF. CDR3 nucleotides: TGTGCCAGCAGCTTCGGCGGGGTAATCCAAGAGACCCAGTACTTC.

The table lists this clone with a count of one. The chain couples TRBV6-1 to TRBJ1-1; 7 nucleotides match TRBD1. Germline CDR1 reads MNHNS; CDR2 reads SASEGT. CDR3 length: 15 residues. Germline trimming cut 5 bases from V and 0 bases from J; bases unmatched to any gene: 6. The chain's CDR3 is CASSPITGVNTEAFF. CDR3 nucleotide sequence: TGTGCCAGCAGTCCAATAACAGGGGTGAACACTGAAGCTTTCTTT.

This clone was picked up one time. The chain recombines TRBV28 with TRBJ2-3; 9 bases map to TRBD1. The CDR3 extends over 17 amino acids. From germline, CDR1 is MDHEN and CDR2 SYDVKM. The V segment lost 5 bases and the J segment 4 bases; nucleotides outside the gene matches: 13. CDR3 nucleotides: TGTGCCAGCAGTGCACAACCGGGACAGGGTACCTCAGATACGCAGTATTTT. As protein: CASSAQPGQGTSDTQYF.

The chain carries TRBV4-3 and TRBJ1-4, with a weak D call TRBD1 (5 bases). With 0 bases removed from V and 5 bases from J, the gap between germline ends came to 19 bases. Per the germline V gene, CDR1 is LGHNA and CDR2 is YSLEER. This CDR3 is built from 18 residues. The CDR3 DNA reads as TGCGCCAGCAGCCAAGATCTATTGTTAACTGGGGCGAATGAAAAACTGTTTTTT. Its translation: CASSQDLLLTGANEKLFF.

About this clone itself: Germline and junction disagree at one end, which may indicate a read error. The V and J genes are TRBV7-9 and TRBJ2-1; 8 bases fit TRBD1. The CDR3 covers 16 residues. Per the germline V gene, CDR1 is SEHNR and CDR2 is FQNEAQ (reference sequence). The DNA of the CDR3 is TGTTCCAGCAGCTTTCCGGCTGCAGGGGGCTGGTATGAGCAGTTCTTC. Protein product: CSSSFPAAGGWYEQFF.

The gene calls are TRBV18 and TRBJ1-5; D unresolved. The CDR3 is made up of 15 amino acids. The germline V gene encodes CDR1 KGHSH and CDR2 LQKENI. V was cut by 2 bases and J by 6 bases, with 14 bases left in between. CDR3 nucleotide sequence: TGTGCCAGCTCACCATTGCCAGGAAAGTTTCAGCCCCAGCATTTT. Its translation: CASSPLPGKFQPQHF.